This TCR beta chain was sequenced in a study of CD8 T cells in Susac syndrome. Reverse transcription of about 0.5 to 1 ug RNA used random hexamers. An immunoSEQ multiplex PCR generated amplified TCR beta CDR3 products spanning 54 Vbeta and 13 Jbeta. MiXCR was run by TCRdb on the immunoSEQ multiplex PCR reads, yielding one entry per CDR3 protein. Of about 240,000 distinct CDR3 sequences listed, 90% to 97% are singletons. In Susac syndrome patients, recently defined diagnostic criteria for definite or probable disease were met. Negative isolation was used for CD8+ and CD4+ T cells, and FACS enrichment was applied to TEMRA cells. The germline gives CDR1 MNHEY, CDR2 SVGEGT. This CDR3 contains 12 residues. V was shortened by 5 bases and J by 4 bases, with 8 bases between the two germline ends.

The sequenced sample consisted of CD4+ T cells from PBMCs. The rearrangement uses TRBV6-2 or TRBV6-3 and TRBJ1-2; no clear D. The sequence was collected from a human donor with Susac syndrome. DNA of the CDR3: TGTGCCAGCAGTACGGGTGGCTATGGCTACACCTTC. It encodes CASSTGGYGYTF.